This TCR beta chain was observed in a study of T-cell reconstitution after alpha-beta-depleted transplantation in children. The library targeted TCRbeta and was prepared with unique molecular identifiers. TCRdb itself ran the PCR reads through MiXCR, one entry per CDR3 protein. Of 250,000 to 350,000 distinct CDR3 sequences in the sample, roughly 9.5% are singletons; the top ten hold about 9.4%. The receptor comes from a human donor who donated a stem cell graft to a child with SCID. Sequencing used PBMCs from the stem cell graft donor, obtained from the stem cell graft.

Here the CDR3 DNA reads TGTGCCATCAGTGAGTCGGGCAGGGTCACCGGGGAGCTGTTTTTT. Translated, it gives CAISESGRVTGELFF. V and J are TRBV10-3 and TRBJ2-2; maybe TRBD1 (5 bases). CDR1 and CDR2 from the germline V gene are ENHRY and SYGVKD. The CDR3 consists of 15 residues. The V and J ends lost 0 bases and 4 bases respectively, with 9 bases between them.